This T cell receptor beta chain is from a study of blood T cells in healthy people across ages. Study summary: Capture by template switching was about one barcoded beta molecule per two T cells.

Through a sample-barcoded 5' primer and a J-beta primer mix, a second PCR was run for roughly 6 to 12 cycles. Researchers report that a template-switch adaptor with 12 random nucleotides tagged each cDNA molecule. TCRdb recomputed calls from the 5' RACE reads with MiXCR, one row per CDR3 protein. There are hundreds of thousands of distinct CDR3 sequences in the sample; approximately 25% occur only once, and 9% to 9.5% lies in the top ten. The length of the CDR3 is 15 residues. V lost 0 bases to trimming and J lost 2 bases, with 12 bases between them. From germline, CDR1 is SGHRS and CDR2 YFSETQ. These data were also reused for a study on T cells of mothers and their children.

This chain links TRBV5-1 with TRBJ2-7, with D hard to call. This receptor was taken from a boy aged 10-17 years in good health. Specimen: blood. CDR3 protein: CASSLGTAAAYEQYF. CDR3 DNA sequence: TGCGCCAGCAGCTTGGGTACAGCAGCAGCCTACGAGCAGTACTTC.